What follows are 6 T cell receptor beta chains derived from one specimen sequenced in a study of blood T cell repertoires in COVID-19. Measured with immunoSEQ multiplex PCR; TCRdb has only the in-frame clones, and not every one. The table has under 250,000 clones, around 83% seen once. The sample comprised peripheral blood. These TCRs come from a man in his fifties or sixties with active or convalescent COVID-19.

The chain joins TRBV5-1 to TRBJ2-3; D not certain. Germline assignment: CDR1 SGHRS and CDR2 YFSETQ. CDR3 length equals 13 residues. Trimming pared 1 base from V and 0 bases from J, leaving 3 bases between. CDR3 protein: CASSLPSTDTQYF. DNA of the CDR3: TGCGCCAGCAGCTTGCCTAGCACAGATACGCAGTATTTT.

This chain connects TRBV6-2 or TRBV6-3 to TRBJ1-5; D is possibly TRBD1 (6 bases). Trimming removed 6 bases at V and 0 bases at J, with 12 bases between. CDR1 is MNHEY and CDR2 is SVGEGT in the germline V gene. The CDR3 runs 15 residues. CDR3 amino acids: CASSPGHHSNQPQHF. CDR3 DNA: TGTGCCAGCAGCCCGGGACACCATAGCAATCAGCCCCAGCATTTT.

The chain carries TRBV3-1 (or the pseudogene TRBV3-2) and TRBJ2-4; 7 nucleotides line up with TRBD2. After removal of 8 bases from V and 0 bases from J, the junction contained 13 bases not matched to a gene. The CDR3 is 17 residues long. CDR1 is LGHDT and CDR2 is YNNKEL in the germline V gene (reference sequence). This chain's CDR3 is CASPRTGSGVAKNIQYF. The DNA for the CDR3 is TGTGCCAGCCCCCGGACCGGAAGCGGGGTAGCCAAAAACATTCAGTACTTC.

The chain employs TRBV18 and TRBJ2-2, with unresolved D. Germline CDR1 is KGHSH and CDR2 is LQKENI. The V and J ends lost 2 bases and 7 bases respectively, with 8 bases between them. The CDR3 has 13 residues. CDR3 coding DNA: TGTGCCAGCTCACCAGAGCCGGGCGGGGAGCTGTTTTTT. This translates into CASSPEPGGELFF. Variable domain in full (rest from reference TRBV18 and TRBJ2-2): NAGVMQNPRHLVRRRGQEARLRCSPMKGHSHVYWYRQLPEEGLKFMVYLQKENIIDESGMPKERFSAEFPKEGPSILRIQQVVRGDSAAYFCASSPEPGGELFFGEGSRLTVL.

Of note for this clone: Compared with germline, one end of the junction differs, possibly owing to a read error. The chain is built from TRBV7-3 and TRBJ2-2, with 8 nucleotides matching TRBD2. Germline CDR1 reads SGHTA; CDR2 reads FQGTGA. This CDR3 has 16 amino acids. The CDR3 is CASSPRAGVEHRGAVF. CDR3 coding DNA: TGTGCCAGCAGCCCGAGAGCGGGAGTGGAACACCGGGGAGCTGTTTTT.

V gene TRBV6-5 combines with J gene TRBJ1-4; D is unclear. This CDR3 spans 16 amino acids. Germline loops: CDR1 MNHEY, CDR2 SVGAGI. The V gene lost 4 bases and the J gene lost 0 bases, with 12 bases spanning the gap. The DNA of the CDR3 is TGTGCCAGCAGTTGGTGGGAGGCTTCAACTAATGAAAAACTGTTTTTT. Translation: CASSWWEASTNEKLFF.